This TCR beta chain appears in the sequencing data of a study of T cell responses to AZD1222 COVID-19 vaccine. Whole-study results and caveats: Repertoires were collected only later (after the peak T cell response had occurred).

There are a few counts of this clone. Its antigen remains unidentified. Only in-frame clones appear in the TCRdb table, and some are missing; sequencing was by immunoSEQ multiplex PCR. Of some 71,000 clones listed, roughly nine tenths are singletons. This CDR3 has 12 residues. Germline V gives CDR1 SGHNT, CDR2 YYREEE (reference sequence). V lost 7 bases to trimming and J lost 8 bases, with 15 bases between them. V is TRBV5-4 and J is TRBJ1-2; no definite D call. The sequenced sample was peripheral blood, obtained 28 days after the second AZD1222 dose. The source is an adult who received the AZD1222 COVID-19 vaccine. The CDR3 DNA reads as TGTGCCAGCGAGGATCGTATCGGGGGCTACACCTTC. This translates into CASEDRIGGYTF.